This note documents a single T cell receptor beta chain sequence. Its antigen is unknown. This sample was taken from a study of early T cells in non-severe SARS-CoV-2 infection. On the study more broadly: Whole-blood bulk RNA, unsorted, was sequenced, and chains were unpaired.

General study findings and limits: The matching step, a VDJdb search, favored anti-spike CD8 responses and missed private and CD4 specificities.

Unique molecular identifiers were affixed to single, distinct cDNA molecules. TCRdb independently ran MiXCR on the 5' RACE reads; one entry per CDR3 protein. The sample contains around 63,000 distinct CDR3 sequences, over 4.5% of which appear only once. From germline, CDR1 is SGHRS and CDR2 YFSETQ. This CDR3 is built from 16 residues. V gave up 4 bases and J gave up 0 bases, with 13 bases separating them. Sample: whole blood, taken at baseline. The chain combines TRBV5-1 with TRBJ2-2, with D possibly being TRBD2 (6 bases). The TCR comes from an adult who was a healthcare worker with PCR-confirmed SARS-CoV-2 infection or an uninfected control (not recorded which). CDR3 amino acids: CASSPEGLANTGELFF. CDR3 bases: TGCGCCAGCAGCCCCGAGGGACTCGCGAACACCGGGGAGCTGTTTTTT.